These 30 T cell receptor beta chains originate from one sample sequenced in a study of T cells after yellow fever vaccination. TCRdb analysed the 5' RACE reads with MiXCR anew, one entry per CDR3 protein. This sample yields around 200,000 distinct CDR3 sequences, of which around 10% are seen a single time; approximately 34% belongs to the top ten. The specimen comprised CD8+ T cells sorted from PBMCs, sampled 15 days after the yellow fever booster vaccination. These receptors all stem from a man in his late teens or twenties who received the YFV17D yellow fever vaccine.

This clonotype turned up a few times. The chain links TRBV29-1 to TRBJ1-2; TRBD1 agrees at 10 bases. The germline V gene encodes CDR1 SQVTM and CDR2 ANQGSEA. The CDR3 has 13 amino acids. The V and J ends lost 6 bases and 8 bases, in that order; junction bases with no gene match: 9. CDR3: CSVRGQGIGGYTF. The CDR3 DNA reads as TGCAGCGTGCGGGGACAGGGGATCGGCGGCTACACCTTC.

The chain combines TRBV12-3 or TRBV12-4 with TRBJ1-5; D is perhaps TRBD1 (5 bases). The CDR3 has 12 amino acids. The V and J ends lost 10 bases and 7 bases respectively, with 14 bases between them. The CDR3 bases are TGTGCCACCTCAGGGTTGGGACAGCCCCAGCATTTT. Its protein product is CATSGLGQPQHF.

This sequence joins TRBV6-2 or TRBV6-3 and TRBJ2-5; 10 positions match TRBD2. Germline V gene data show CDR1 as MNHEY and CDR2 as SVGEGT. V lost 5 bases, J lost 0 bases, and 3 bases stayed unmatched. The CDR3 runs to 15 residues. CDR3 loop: CASSQLAGNQETQYF. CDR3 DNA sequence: TGTGCCAGCAGTCAACTAGCGGGGAACCAAGAGACCCAGTACTTC.

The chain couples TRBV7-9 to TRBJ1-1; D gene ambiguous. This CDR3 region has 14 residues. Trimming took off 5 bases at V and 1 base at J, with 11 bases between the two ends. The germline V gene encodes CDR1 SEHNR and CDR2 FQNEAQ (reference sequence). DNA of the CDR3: TGTGCCAGCAGCCGAATTTGGCAGAACACTGAAGCTTTCTTT. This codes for CASSRIWQNTEAFF.

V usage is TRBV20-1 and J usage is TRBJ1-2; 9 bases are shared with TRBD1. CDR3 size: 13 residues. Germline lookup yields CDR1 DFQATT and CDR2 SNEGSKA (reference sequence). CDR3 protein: CRGTGIGSYGYTF. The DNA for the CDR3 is TGCAGAGGGACAGGGATTGGGTCCTATGGCTACACCTTC.

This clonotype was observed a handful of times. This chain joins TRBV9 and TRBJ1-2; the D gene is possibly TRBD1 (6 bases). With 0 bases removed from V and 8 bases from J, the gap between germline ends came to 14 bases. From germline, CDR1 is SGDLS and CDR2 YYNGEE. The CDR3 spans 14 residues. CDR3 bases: TGTGCCAGCAGCGTAGGAGGGGGAGACCCGGGCTACACCTTC. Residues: CASSVGGGDPGYTF.

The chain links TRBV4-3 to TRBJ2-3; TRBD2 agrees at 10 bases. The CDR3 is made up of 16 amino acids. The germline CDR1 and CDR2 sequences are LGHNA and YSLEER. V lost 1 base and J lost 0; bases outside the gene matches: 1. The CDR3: CASSQVLAGSTDTQYF. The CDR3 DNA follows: TGCGCCAGCAGCCAAGTACTAGCGGGGAGCACAGATACGCAGTATTTT.

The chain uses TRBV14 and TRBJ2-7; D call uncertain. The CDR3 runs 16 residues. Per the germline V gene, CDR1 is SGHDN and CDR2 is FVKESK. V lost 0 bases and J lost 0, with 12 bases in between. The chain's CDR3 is CASSQDPNRNSYEQYF. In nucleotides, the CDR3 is TGTGCCAGCAGCCAAGATCCGAACCGAAACTCCTACGAGCAGTACTTC.

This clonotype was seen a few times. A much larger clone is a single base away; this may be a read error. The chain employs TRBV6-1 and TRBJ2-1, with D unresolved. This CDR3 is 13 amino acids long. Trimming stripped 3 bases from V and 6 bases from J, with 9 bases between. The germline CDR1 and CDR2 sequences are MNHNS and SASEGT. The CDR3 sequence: CASSDAELNEQFF. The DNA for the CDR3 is TGTGCCAGCAGTGATGCCGAACTCAATGAGCAGTTCTTC.

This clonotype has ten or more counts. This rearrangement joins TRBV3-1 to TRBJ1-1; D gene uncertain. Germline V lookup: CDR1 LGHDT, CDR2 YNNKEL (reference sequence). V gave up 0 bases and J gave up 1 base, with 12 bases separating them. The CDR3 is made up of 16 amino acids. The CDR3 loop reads CASSQEGGRQNTEAFF. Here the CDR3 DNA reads TGTGCCAGCAGCCAAGAGGGTGGGCGACAGAACACTGAAGCTTTCTTT.

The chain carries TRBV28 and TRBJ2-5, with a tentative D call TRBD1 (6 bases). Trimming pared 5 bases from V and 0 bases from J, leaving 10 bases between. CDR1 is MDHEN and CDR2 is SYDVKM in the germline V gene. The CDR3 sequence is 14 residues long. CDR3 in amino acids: CASSETGDQETQYF. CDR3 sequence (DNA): TGTGCCAGCAGTGAGACAGGCGACCAAGAGACCCAGTACTTC.

The CDR3 region is CSARTGSSYEQYF. The DNA for the CDR3 is TGCAGTGCTAGAACAGGGAGCTCCTACGAGCAGTACTTC. The chain employs TRBV20-1 and TRBJ2-7, with D perhaps TRBD1 (6 bases). Germline-derived CDR1 and CDR2 are DFQATT and SNEGSKA (reference sequence). There are 13 residues in the CDR3. V gave up 2 bases and J gave up 0 bases, with 8 bases separating them.

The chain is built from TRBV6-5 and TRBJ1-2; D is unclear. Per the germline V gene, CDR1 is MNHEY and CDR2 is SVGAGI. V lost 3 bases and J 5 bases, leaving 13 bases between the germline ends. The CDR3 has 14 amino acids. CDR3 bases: TGTGCCAGCAGTTATTCGGACGGATTGTATGGCTACACCTTC. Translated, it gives CASSYSDGLYGYTF.

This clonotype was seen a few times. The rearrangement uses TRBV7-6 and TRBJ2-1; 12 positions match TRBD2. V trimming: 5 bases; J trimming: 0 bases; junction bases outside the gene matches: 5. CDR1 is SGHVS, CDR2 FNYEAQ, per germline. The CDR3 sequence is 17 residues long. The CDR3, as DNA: TGTGCCAGCAGCGGACTAGCGGGGAGGAGCTCCTACAATGAGCAGTTCTTC. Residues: CASSGLAGRSSYNEQFF.

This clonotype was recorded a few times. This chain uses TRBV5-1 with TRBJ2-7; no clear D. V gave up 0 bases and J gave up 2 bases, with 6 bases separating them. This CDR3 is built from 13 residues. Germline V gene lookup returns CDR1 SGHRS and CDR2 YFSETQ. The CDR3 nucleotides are TGCGCCAGCAGCTTGGGGGTAGCCTACGAGCAGTACTTC. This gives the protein CASSLGVAYEQYF.

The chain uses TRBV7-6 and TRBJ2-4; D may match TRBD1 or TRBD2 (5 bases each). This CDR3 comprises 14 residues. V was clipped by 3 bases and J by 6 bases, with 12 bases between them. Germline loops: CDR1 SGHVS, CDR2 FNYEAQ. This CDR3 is CASSLGTRGNIQYF. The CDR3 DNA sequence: TGTGCCAGCAGCTTGGGGACGAGGGGAAACATTCAGTACTTC.

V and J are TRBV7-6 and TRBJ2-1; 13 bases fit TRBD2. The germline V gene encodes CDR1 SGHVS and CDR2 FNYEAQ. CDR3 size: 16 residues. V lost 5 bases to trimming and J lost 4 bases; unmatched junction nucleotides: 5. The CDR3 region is CASSPGTSGTYNEQFF. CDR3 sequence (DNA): TGTGCCAGCAGCCCCGGGACTAGCGGGACTTACAATGAGCAGTTCTTC. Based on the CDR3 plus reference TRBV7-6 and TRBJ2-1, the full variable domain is GAGVSQSPRYKVTKRGQDVALRCDPISGHVSLYWYRQALGQGPEFLTYFNYEAQQDKSGLPNDRFSAERPEGSISTLTIQRTEQRDSAMYRCASSPGTSGTYNEQFFGPGTRLTVL.

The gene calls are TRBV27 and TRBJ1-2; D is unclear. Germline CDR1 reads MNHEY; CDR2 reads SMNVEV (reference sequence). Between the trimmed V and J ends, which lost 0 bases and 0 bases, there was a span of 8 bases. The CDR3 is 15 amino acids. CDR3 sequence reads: CASSLSVDSNYGYTF. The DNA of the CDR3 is TGTGCCAGCAGTTTATCGGTAGATTCTAACTATGGCTACACCTTC.

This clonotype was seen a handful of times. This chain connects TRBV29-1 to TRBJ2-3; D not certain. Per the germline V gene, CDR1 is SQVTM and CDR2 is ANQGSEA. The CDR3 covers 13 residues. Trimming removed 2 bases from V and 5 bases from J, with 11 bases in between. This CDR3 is CSVELLLGDTQYF. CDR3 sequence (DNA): TGCAGCGTTGAACTACTCCTCGGAGATACGCAGTATTTT.

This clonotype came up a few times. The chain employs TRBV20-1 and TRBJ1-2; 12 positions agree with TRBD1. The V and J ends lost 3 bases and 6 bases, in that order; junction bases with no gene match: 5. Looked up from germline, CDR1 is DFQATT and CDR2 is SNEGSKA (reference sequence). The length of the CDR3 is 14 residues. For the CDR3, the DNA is TGCAGTGCTAGGGAGGGACAGGGGGCTCATGGCTACACCTTC. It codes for CSAREGQGAHGYTF.

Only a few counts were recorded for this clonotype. Here the CDR3 DNA reads TGTGCCAGCAGTTTTGAGGGGTGGAACACTGAAGCTTTCTTT. Translating it yields CASSFEGWNTEAFF. The chain couples TRBV12-3 or TRBV12-4 to TRBJ1-1; perhaps TRBD1 as D (5 bases). V was shortened by 3 bases and J by 1 base, with 9 bases between the two germline ends. The CDR3 is made up of 14 amino acids.

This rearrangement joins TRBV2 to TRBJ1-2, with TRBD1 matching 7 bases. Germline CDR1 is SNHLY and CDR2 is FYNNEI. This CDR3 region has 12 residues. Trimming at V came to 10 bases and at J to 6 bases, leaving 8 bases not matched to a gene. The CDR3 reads CAIPTGRNGYTF. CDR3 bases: TGTGCCATCCCGACAGGGCGTAATGGCTACACCTTC.

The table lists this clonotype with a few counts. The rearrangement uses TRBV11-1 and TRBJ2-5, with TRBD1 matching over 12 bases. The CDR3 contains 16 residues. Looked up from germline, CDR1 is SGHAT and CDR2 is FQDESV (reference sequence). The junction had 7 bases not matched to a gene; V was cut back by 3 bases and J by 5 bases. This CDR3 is CASSLGQGAVGETQYF. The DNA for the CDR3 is TGTGCCAGCAGCTTGGGACAGGGGGCGGTCGGGGAGACCCAGTACTTC.

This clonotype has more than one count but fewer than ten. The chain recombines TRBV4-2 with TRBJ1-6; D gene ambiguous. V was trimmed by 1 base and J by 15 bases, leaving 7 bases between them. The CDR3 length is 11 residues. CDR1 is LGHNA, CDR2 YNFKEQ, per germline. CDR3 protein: CASSQGSVLHF. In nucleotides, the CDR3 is TGTGCCAGCAGCCAAGGGTCCGTCCTCCACTTT.

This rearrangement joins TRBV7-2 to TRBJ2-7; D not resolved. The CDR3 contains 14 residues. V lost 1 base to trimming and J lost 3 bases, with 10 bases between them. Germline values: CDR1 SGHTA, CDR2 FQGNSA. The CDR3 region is CASSLGRIGYEQYF. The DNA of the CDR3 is TGTGCCAGCAGCTTAGGTAGGATTGGCTACGAGCAGTACTTC.

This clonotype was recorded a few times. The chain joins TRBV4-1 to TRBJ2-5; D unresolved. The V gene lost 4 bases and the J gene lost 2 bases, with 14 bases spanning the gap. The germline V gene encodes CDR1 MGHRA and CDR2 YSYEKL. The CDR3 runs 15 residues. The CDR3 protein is CASSPRESLQETQYF. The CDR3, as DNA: TGCGCCAGCAGCCCTCGAGAGAGTTTACAAGAGACCCAGTACTTC.

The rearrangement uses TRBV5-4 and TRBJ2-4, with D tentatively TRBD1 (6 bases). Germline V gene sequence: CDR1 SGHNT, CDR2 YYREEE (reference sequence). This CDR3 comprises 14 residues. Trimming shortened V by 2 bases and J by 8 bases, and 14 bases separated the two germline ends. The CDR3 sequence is CASSFMGAGDIQYF. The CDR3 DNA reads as TGTGCCAGCAGCTTTATGGGGGCCGGGGACATTCAGTACTTC.

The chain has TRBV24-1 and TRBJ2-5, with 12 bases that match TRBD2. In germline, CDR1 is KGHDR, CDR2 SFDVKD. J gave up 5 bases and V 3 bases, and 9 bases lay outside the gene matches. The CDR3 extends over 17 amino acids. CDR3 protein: CATSDELAGGMGETQYF. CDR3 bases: TGTGCCACCAGTGATGAACTAGCGGGGGGCATGGGGGAGACCCAGTACTTC.

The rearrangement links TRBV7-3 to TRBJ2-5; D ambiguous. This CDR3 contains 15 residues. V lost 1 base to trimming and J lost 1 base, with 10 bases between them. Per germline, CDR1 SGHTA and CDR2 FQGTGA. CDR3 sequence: CASSLIPGRQETQYF. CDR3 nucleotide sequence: TGTGCCAGCAGCTTAATACCGGGCCGCCAAGAGACCCAGTACTTC.

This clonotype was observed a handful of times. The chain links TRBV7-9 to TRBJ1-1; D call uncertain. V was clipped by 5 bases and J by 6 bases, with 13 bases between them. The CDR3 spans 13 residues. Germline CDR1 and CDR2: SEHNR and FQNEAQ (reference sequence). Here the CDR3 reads CASSPYKEAEAFF. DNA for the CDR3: TGTGCCAGCAGCCCCTACAAGGAGGCTGAAGCTTTCTTT. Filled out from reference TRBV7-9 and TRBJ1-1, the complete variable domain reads DTGVSQNPRHKITKRGQNVTFRCDPISEHNRLYWYRQTLGQGPEFLTYFQNEAQLEKSRLLSDRFSAERPKGSFSTLEIQRTEQGDSAMYLCASSPYKEAEAFFGQGTRLTVV.